The 27 T cell receptor beta chains given below trace back to one sample, sequenced in a study of neurological immune-mediated disorders. TCRdb analysed the 5' RACE reads with MiXCR anew, one entry per CDR3 protein. Among about 52,000 distinct CDR3 sequences listed, less than 4.5% were seen once. Sample: PBMCs. These receptors came from a man aged 25 to 45 with multiple sclerosis.

This clonotype has a count of ten or more. This chain connects TRBV6-1 to TRBJ2-7; 7 bases are a match to TRBD1. The germline CDR1 and CDR2 sequences are MNHNS and SASEGT. The CDR3 is 13 residues long. J lost 2 bases, V lost 10 bases, and 8 bases had no gene match. The CDR3 bases are TGTGCCATCCCCGGGACAGTCCCCTACGAGCAGTACTTC. Translating gives CAIPGTVPYEQYF.

In its sample, this clonotype was seen many times. V gene TRBV29-1 combines with J gene TRBJ2-3, with D unclear. Germline V gene lookup returns CDR1 SQVTM and CDR2 ANQGSEA. The CDR3 extends over 13 amino acids. The ends were cut back, 4 bases at V and 4 bases at J, with 12 bases in the middle. DNA of the CDR3: TGCAGCGTTGGTGGTCTCGGCCCAGATACGCAGTATTTT. Protein sequence: CSVGGLGPDTQYF.

This clonotype was seen at least ten times. The V call is TRBV6-6, the J call TRBJ2-1; D is uncertain. This CDR3 has 14 residues. Trimming took 0 bases from V and 7 from J, leaving 10 bases between them. CDR1 MNHNY and CDR2 SVGAGI come from the germline V gene (reference sequence). CDR3 in DNA: TGTGCCAGCAGTTACTCGAGTCAGCTGAATGAGCAGTTCTTC. It yields the protein CASSYSSQLNEQFF.

This clonotype has ten or more counts. The chain couples TRBV5-1 to TRBJ2-1, with 13 bases lining up with TRBD2. The CDR3 spans 14 residues. Germline trimming cut 6 bases from V and 6 bases from J; bases unmatched to any gene: 3. Germline V lookup: CDR1 SGHRS, CDR2 YFSETQ. The DNA of the CDR3 is TGCGCCAGCATCCGGACTAGCGGGAGCAATGAGCAGTTCTTC. It yields the protein CASIRTSGSNEQFF. Full variable domain (rest looked up from reference TRBV5-1 and TRBJ2-1): KAGVTQTPRYLIKTRGQQVTLSCSPISGHRSVSWYQQTPGQGLQFLFEYFSETQRNKGNFPGRFSGRQFSNSRSEMNVSTLELGDSALYLCASIRTSGSNEQFFGPGTRLTVL.

There are many counts of this clonotype. This chain joins TRBV5-6 and TRBJ2-1, with 9 nucleotides matching TRBD1. With V trimmed by 4 bases and J by 2 bases, 4 bases remained unmatched. CDR1 is SGHDT and CDR2 is YYEEEE in the germline V gene. The CDR3 spans 15 residues. The CDR3 DNA follows: TGTGCCAGCAGCCTGGGGACAGGGCCCTACAATGAGCAGTTCTTC. The encoded protein is CASSLGTGPYNEQFF.

This clonotype was observed at least ten times. This chain joins TRBV7-2 and TRBJ2-1, with D possibly matching TRBD2 (6 bases). CDR1 and CDR2 from the germline V gene are SGHTA and FQGNSA. This CDR3 has 17 residues. V dropped 4 bases and J dropped 6 bases, with 22 bases sitting between them. CDR3 coding DNA: TGTGCCAGCAGCTCGTATCGGCCCGGGACTCCCAGCAATGAGCAGTTCTTC. It yields the protein CASSSYRPGTPSNEQFF. Full variable domain (missing parts from reference TRBV7-2 and TRBJ2-1): GAGVSQSPSNKVTEKGKDVELRCDPISGHTALYWYRQSLGQGLEFLIYFQGNSAPDKSGLPSDRFSAERTGGSVSTLTIQRTQQEDSAVYLCASSSYRPGTPSNEQFFGPGTRLTVL.

This clonotype was detected many times. This chain links TRBV7-9 with TRBJ2-3; 9 nucleotides align to TRBD2. Germline-derived CDR1 and CDR2 are SEHNR and FQNEAQ (reference sequence). The CDR3 has 16 amino acids. V lost 3 bases, J lost 0 bases, and 4 bases stayed unmatched. CDR3 DNA sequence: TGTGCCAGCAGCTTCATAGCGGGAGCGAGCACAGATACGCAGTATTTT. It specifies CASSFIAGASTDTQYF. Together with reference TRBV7-9 and TRBJ2-3, the CDR3 gives the full variable domain: DTGVSQNPRHKITKRGQNVTFRCDPISEHNRLYWYRQTLGQGPEFLTYFQNEAQLEKSRLLSDRFSAERPKGSFSTLEIQRTEQGDSAMYLCASSFIAGASTDTQYFGPGTRLTVL.

This clonotype was detected many times. The chain combines TRBV5-1 with TRBJ2-1, with 8 bases that match TRBD2. Germline lookup yields CDR1 SGHRS and CDR2 YFSETQ. V shed 7 bases and J 9 bases; nucleotides not matched to a gene: 15. The CDR3 length is 15 residues. The CDR3 DNA is TGCGCCAGCGAGTTCACGGCGCGGGGGGAAGGTGAGCAGTTCTTC. Its protein is CASEFTARGEGEQFF.

This clonotype was counted many times. CDR3 coding DNA: TGCAGTGCTAGAGATCCTGGGGTTACCTACAATGAGCAGTTCTTC. Its translation is CSARDPGVTYNEQFF. The rearrangement links TRBV20-1 to TRBJ2-1; no firm D call. The V end was cut by 0 bases, the J end by 2 bases, with 11 bases between. Looked up from germline, CDR1 is DFQATT and CDR2 is SNEGSKA (reference sequence). This CDR3 region has 15 residues.

This clonotype was recorded many times. V usage is TRBV5-1 and J usage is TRBJ1-5; TRBD1 matches at 10 bases. Unmatched junction bases numbered 4, after V lost 3 bases and J lost 7 bases. Germline V lookup: CDR1 SGHRS, CDR2 YFSETQ. This CDR3 contains 14 residues. The CDR3 reads CASSWTGGVQPQHF. Written as DNA, the CDR3 is TGCGCCAGCAGCTGGACAGGGGGTGTACAGCCCCAGCATTTT.

In its sample, this clonotype was seen many times. The genes are TRBV9 and TRBJ2-1, with D possibly TRBD2 on 6 matching bases. The CDR3 is 15 amino acids. Germline-derived CDR1 and CDR2 are SGDLS and YYNGEE. V lost 2 bases and J 2 bases, leaving 11 bases between the germline ends. CDR3 region: CASSVGGDPYNEQFF. CDR3 DNA: TGTGCCAGCAGCGTGGGCGGGGACCCCTACAATGAGCAGTTCTTC. The full variable domain, with the rest looked up from reference TRBV9 and TRBJ2-1, is DSGVTQTPKHLITATGQRVTLRCSPRSGDLSVYWYQQSLDQGLQFLIQYYNGEERAKGNILERFSAQQFPDLHSELNLSSLELGDSALYFCASSVGGDPYNEQFFGPGTRLTVL.

This clonotype appeared many times. This chain joins TRBV20-1 and TRBJ2-5, with D maybe TRBD1 (6 bases). Germline V gives CDR1 DFQATT, CDR2 SNEGSKA (reference sequence). There are 14 residues in the CDR3. The V end was cut by 4 bases, the J end by 1 base, with 13 bases between. The CDR3: CSATLQGLQETQYF. Written as DNA, the CDR3 is TGCAGTGCTACGTTACAGGGCCTCCAAGAGACCCAGTACTTC.

The table lists this clonotype with many counts. This sequence joins TRBV27 and TRBJ1-2; 7 nucleotides agree with TRBD1. The germline V gene has CDR1 MNHEY and CDR2 SMNVEV (reference sequence). Unmatched junction bases numbered 10, after V lost 2 bases and J lost 1 base. The CDR3 is made up of 17 amino acids. The DNA of the CDR3 is TGTGCCAGCAGTTTAACCTTCGAAAGGGGGCTTAACTATGGCTACACCTTC. It specifies CASSLTFERGLNYGYTF.

This clonotype was seen many times. The genes are TRBV5-1 and TRBJ2-7; the D is unclear. From germline, CDR1 is SGHRS and CDR2 YFSETQ. The V end was cut by 0 bases, the J end by 2 bases, with 9 bases between. This CDR3 is 14 amino acids long. The CDR3 DNA reads as TGCGCCAGCAGCTTGGGGGCAGGCACCTACGAGCAGTACTTC. Amino acids: CASSLGAGTYEQYF.

This clonotype has just a few counts. The junction departs from germline at one end; a sequencing error may be responsible. This chain connects TRBV6-6 to TRBJ2-6; 11 bases map to TRBD1. Germline CDR1 MNHNY, CDR2 SVGAGI (reference sequence). This CDR3 region has 18 residues. The CDR3 is CASSPGGQGGTGAKVLTF. CDR3 DNA sequence: TGTGCCAGCAGCCCCGGGGGACAGGGGGGAACTGGGGCCAAAGTCCTGACTTTC.

This clonotype was found many times. The chain is built from TRBV7-2 and TRBJ1-2; possible D gene TRBD1, 5 bases. This CDR3 comprises 13 residues. Germline CDR1 reads SGHTA; CDR2 reads FQGNSA. Trimming pared 5 bases from V and 7 bases from J, leaving 14 bases between. The CDR3: CASSPQVQGGYTF. The CDR3 nucleotides are TGTGCCAGCAGCCCCCAGGTGCAGGGTGGCTACACCTTC.

The chain joins TRBV7-3 to TRBJ2-3; 7 bases match TRBD2. Germline CDR1 and CDR2: SGHTA and FQGTGA. The CDR3 totals 17 residues. V shed 2 bases and J 5 bases; nucleotides not matched to a gene: 13. This CDR3 reads CASSLLAVGQPGDTQYF. The CDR3 region has the DNA TGTGCCAGCAGCTTACTAGCGGTGGGCCAACCGGGAGATACGCAGTATTTT.

This clonotype was observed many times. V gene TRBV5-1 combines with J gene TRBJ2-7, with D possibly TRBD2 on 6 matching bases. This CDR3 has 16 residues. Per the germline V gene, CDR1 is SGHRS and CDR2 is YFSETQ. Deletions cut 0 bases from V and 3 bases from J, with 16 bases between. CDR3 protein: CASSLGPPVEGYEQYF. CDR3 DNA: TGCGCCAGCAGCTTGGGCCCCCCAGTGGAGGGCTACGAGCAGTACTTC.

This chain uses TRBV18 with TRBJ1-1, with 8 bases lining up with TRBD1. The germline V gene has CDR1 KGHSH and CDR2 LQKENI. The CDR3 is made up of 16 amino acids. V gave up 4 bases and J gave up 2 bases; unmatched junction bases: 9. The chain's CDR3 is CASSRRSTGDNTEAFF. For the CDR3, the DNA is TGTGCCAGCTCACGACGTTCGACAGGGGATAACACTGAAGCTTTCTTT.

This clonotype was found many times. The chain has TRBV6-6 and TRBJ2-2, with TRBD1 identical over 7 bases. With 0 bases clipped from V and 7 bases from J, the junction kept 8 bases outside the gene matches. CDR1 and CDR2 from the germline V gene are MNHNY and SVGAGI (reference sequence). There are 16 residues in the CDR3. CDR3 region: CASSYSGQGVNGELFF. As DNA, the CDR3 is TGTGCCAGCAGTTACTCAGGGCAGGGGGTTAACGGGGAGCTGTTTTTT.

This clonotype was counted many times. The rearrangement joins TRBV11-2 to TRBJ2-1; maybe TRBD1 (5 bases). Trimming took off 5 bases at V and 3 bases at J, with 8 bases between the two ends. The CDR3 consists of 13 residues. CDR1 and CDR2 from the germline V gene are SGHAT and FQNNGV. CDR3 protein: CASSLGVYNEQFF. The DNA of the CDR3 is TGTGCCAGCAGCCTAGGGGTCTACAATGAGCAGTTCTTC.

The chain recombines TRBV30 with TRBJ1-1; D unresolved. Germline CDR1 reads GTSNPN; CDR2 reads SVGIG (reference sequence). The CDR3 is 12 amino acids. V lost 4 bases and J 2 bases, leaving 8 bases between the germline ends. DNA for the CDR3: TGTGCCTGGACTCACATTAACACTGAAGCTTTCTTT. Its protein product is CAWTHINTEAFF. Supplemented by reference TRBV30 and TRBJ1-1, the full variable domain reads SQTIHQWPATLVQPVGSPLSLECTVEGTSNPNLYWYRQAAGRGLQLLFYSVGIGQISSEVPQNLSASRPQDRQFILSSKKLLLSDSGFYLCAWTHINTEAFFGQGTRLTVV.

This clonotype has ten or more counts. This sequence joins TRBV12-3 or TRBV12-4 and TRBJ1-5; tentative D call: TRBD1 (6 bases). The CDR3 consists of 16 residues. Trimming left V 2 bases short and J 0 bases short, with 11 bases between. The CDR3 DNA reads TGTGCCAGCAGTTTATCAGGGGCTTATAGCAATCAGCCCCAGCATTTT. Translating gives CASSLSGAYSNQPQHF.

This sequence joins TRBV29-1 and TRBJ1-2; weak D call: TRBD1 (6 bases). The CDR3 contains 14 residues. Looked up from germline, CDR1 is SQVTM and CDR2 is ANQGSEA. Between the trimmed V and J ends, which lost 2 bases and 2 bases, there was a span of 12 bases. The CDR3 loop is CSVELTGPNYGYTF. The CDR3 coding sequence is TGCAGCGTTGAATTGACAGGACCAAACTATGGCTACACCTTC.

This clonotype was recorded many times. The gene calls are TRBV2 and TRBJ2-1; D may be TRBD2 (6 bases). With 5 bases removed from V and 8 bases from J, the gap between germline ends came to 31 bases. The CDR3 extends over 19 amino acids. The germline gives CDR1 SNHLY, CDR2 FYNNEI. For the CDR3, the DNA is TGTGCCAGCAGTCTAGGGGCCAGAAGGGCACAGCAGACGGGGGATGAGCAGTTCTTC. Amino acid sequence: CASSLGARRAQQTGDEQFF.

This clonotype was counted ten times or more. The chain carries TRBV12-3 or TRBV12-4 and TRBJ2-2, with TRBD2 matching 8 bases. With V trimmed by 5 bases and J by 4 bases, 6 bases remained unmatched. CDR3 length: 15 residues. The CDR3 nucleotides are TGTGCCAGCAGTCTTGGACTAGCCGGCACCGGGGAGCTGTTTTTT. It translates to CASSLGLAGTGELFF.

This clonotype was recorded many times. V gene TRBV4-2 combines with J gene TRBJ2-1; D is possibly TRBD2 (5 bases). V was cut by 0 bases and J by 1 base, with 13 bases left in between. CDR1 LGHNA and CDR2 YNFKEQ come from the germline V gene. The CDR3 runs to 17 residues. CDR3 sequence reads: CASSQEKSGSSYNEQFF. CDR3 nucleotide sequence: TGTGCCAGCAGCCAAGAAAAGAGCGGCTCGTCCTACAATGAGCAGTTCTTC.